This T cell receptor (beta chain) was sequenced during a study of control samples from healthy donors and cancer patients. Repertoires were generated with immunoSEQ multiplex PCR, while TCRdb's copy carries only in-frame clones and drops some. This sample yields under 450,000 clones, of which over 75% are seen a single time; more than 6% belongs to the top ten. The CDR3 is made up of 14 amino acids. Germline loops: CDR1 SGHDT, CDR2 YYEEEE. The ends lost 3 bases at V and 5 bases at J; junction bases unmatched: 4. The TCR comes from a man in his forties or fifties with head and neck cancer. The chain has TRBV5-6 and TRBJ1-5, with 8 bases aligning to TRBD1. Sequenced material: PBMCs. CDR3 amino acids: CASSYGQGYQPQHF. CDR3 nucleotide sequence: TGTGCCAGCAGCTACGGACAGGGCTATCAGCCCCAGCATTTT.